Detailed here is one TCR beta chain. Its cognate antigen is unknown. The sample comes from a study of T cell responses to AZD1222 COVID-19 vaccine. Study-wide points: Nearly half of the spike-specific TCRs reportedly recognize variant regions that carry no mutations. Spike was spanned by vaccine-associated CD4 TCRs, which were dominant at 160-218 and 743-854. Just 6 or 7 people given AZD1222 tested seropositive at baseline.

CDR1 and CDR2 from the germline V gene are SGDLS and YYNGEE. Trimming stripped 4 bases from V and 0 bases from J, with 11 bases between. The CDR3 runs 15 residues. The method was immunoSEQ multiplex PCR; TCRdb's version includes in-frame clones alone and lacks a portion of them. The data contain approximately 99,000 clones, about 82% of them seen just once; the ten biggest clones take up approximately 3.3%. The input for sequencing was peripheral blood, taken on day 0 of AZD1222 vaccination. The J gene is TRBJ1-3, the V gene TRBV9; D call uncertain. This sequence was found in an adult in good health. As DNA, the CDR3 is TGTGCCAGCAGCCCGGGTCCCTTCTCTGGAAACACCATATATTTT. It is translated as CASSPGPFSGNTIYF.